This is a list of T cell receptor beta chains from one sample in a study of T cells after yellow fever vaccination. One entry per CDR3 protein, called by TCRdb with MiXCR from the 5' RACE reads. The sample contains 250,000 to 400,000 distinct CDR3 sequences, approximately 4.5% of which appear only once. The sequencing here drew on PBMCs, taken 15 days after the yellow fever booster vaccination. The source of these receptors is a man younger than 30 who received the YFV17D yellow fever vaccine. CDR3s include the opening cysteine and the closing phenylalanine or tryptophan. A D gene is named only where the DNA matches it firmly. The size field is filled for only some rows; it gives once, few, many or a size class.

D	J	size	V	CDR3	DNA
NA	TRBJ1-2	NA	TRBV20-1	CSARSPTATSNYGYTF	TGCAGTGCTAGATCGCCGACAGCAACCTCTAACTATGGCTACACCTTC
NA	TRBJ2-7	few	TRBV5-1	CASSEDSGFYEQYF	TGCGCCAGCAGCGAAGACAGTGGATTCTACGAGCAGTACTTC
NA	TRBJ2-3	NA	TRBV7-9	CASSWGGGAMSTDTQYF	TGTGCCAGCAGCTGGGGTGGGGGGGCAATGAGCACAGATACGCAGTATTTT
NA	TRBJ2-1	many	TRBV7-9	CASSPYRGSSYNEQFF	TGTGCCAGCAGCCCATATAGGGGTAGCTCCTACAATGAGCAGTTCTTC
TRBD1	TRBJ1-1	many	TRBV7-6	CASSLETGGLTEAFF	TGTGCCAGCAGCTTAGAAACAGGGGGCTTAACTGAAGCTTTCTTT
NA	TRBJ2-3	many	TRBV5-1	CASSSPGGPGDTQYF	TGCGCCAGCAGCTCCCCGGGGGGCCCCGGTGATACGCAGTATTTT
NA	TRBJ2-3	many	TRBV12-5	CASGPLSGEDTQYF	TGTGCTAGTGGTCCTCTTTCGGGGGAGGATACGCAGTATTTT
NA	TRBJ2-2	few	TRBV7-9	CASIGTRNTGELFF	TGTGCCAGCATCGGGACGCGGAACACCGGGGAGCTGTTTTTT
NA	TRBJ2-1	few	TRBV25-1	CASSDARDEQFF	TGTGCCAGCAGTGATGCGCGCGATGAGCAGTTCTTC
NA	TRBJ1-4	NA	TRBV18	CASSPLGPNEKLFF	TGTGCCAGCTCTCCCCTGGGACCTAATGAAAAACTGTTTTTT
TRBD1	TRBJ1-2	many	TRBV6-5	CASSVGTGFYGYTF	TGTGCCAGCAGTGTCGGGACAGGGTTTTATGGCTACACCTTC
NA	TRBJ2-3	many	TRBV5-1	CASSSYSRTTDTQYF	TGCGCCAGCAGCTCCTACTCCCGAACCACAGATACGCAGTATTTT
TRBD1	TRBJ2-6	NA	TRBV5-5	CASSLGQGVGGANVLTF	TGTGCCAGCAGCTTGGGACAGGGGGTCGGTGGGGCCAACGTCCTGACTTTC
TRBD2	TRBJ2-3	many	TRBV7-9	CASSSDGGAADTQYF	TGTGCCAGCAGCTCGGACGGGGGGGCCGCAGATACGCAGTATTTT